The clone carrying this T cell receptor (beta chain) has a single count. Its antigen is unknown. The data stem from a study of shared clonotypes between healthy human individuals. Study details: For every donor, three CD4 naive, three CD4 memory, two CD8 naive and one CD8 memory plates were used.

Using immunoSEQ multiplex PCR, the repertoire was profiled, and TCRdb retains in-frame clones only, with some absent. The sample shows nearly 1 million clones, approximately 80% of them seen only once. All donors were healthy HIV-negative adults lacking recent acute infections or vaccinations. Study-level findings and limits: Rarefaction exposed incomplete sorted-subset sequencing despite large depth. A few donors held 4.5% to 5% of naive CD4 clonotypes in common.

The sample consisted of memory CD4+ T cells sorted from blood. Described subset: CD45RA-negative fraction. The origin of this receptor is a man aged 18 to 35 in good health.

CDR3 bases: TGTGCCAGCGGGGCTATTCCCTACGAGCAGTACTTC. Protein: CASGAIPYEQYF. The chain recombines TRBV2 with TRBJ2-7; perhaps TRBD1 as D (5 bases). Germline V gene lookup returns CDR1 SNHLY and CDR2 FYNNEI. The CDR3 spans 12 residues. V was pared by 8 bases and J by 2 bases, with 10 bases between.